Described below is a single TCR beta chain sequence and its context. Its specificity is not known. The length of the CDR3 is 16 residues. In germline, CDR1 is SEHNR, CDR2 FQNEAQ (reference sequence). The TCR beta cDNA libraries contained unique molecular identifiers. From around 0.96 to 9.9 million T cells, 450,000 to 550,000 cDNA molecules were obtained. TCRdb redid the calling of the PCR reads with MiXCR, one entry per CDR3 protein. This sample has a few hundred thousand distinct CDR3 sequences, with 45% found just once. The data stem from a study of post-analysis software for immune sequencing data. Looking at the study overall: Patients with relapsing-remitting, secondary progressive and progressive-relapsing multiple sclerosis courses were all represented.

Study observations and caveats: There was significantly lower normalized Chao1 diversity in multiple sclerosis patients than in controls. TRBV segments more frequent in patients than in controls numbered roughly 5 and included TRBV5-6, TRBV5-1 and TRBV20-1. Same-batch samples co-clustered strongly by F measure.

The source is a girl aged 10-17 years with multiple sclerosis. The J gene is TRBJ2-4, the V gene TRBV7-9; tentative D call: TRBD1 (6 bases). The end of the DNA aligns better with TRBJ2-7, so the J call may be wrong. The specimen was blood. CDR3 amino acids: CASSETRGRETYEQYF. The DNA for the CDR3 is TGTGCCAGCAGCGAAACTAGGGGGAGAGAGACCTACGAGCAGTACTTC.